The entry that follows covers one TCR beta chain sequence. TCRdb keeps only in-frame clones here, not all; method: immunoSEQ multiplex PCR. The sample includes some 86,000 clones, around 94% of them seen just once. The data derive from a study of OX40 agonist ivuxolimab in advanced cancers. Overall study: Dose-escalation patients suffered from hepatocellular carcinoma, melanoma, renal cell or head and neck cancer. Partial responses occurred in three patients (one hepatocellular carcinoma, two cutaneous melanoma).

V lost 2 bases to trimming and J lost 1 base, with 14 bases between them. This CDR3 contains 16 residues. From germline, CDR1 is MNHEY and CDR2 SMNVEV (reference sequence). Here the sequenced sample was CD4+ or CD8+ T cells sorted from blood, taken in a trial of the OX40 agonist ivuxolimab. The chain couples TRBV27 to TRBJ1-2; D gene ambiguous. The sequence was obtained from an adult with an advanced solid tumor such as melanoma, head and neck, liver or kidney cancer. Here the CDR3 DNA reads TGTGCCAGCAGTTTAATCACAGCCGGGAGTAACTATGGCTACACCTTC. It yields the protein CASSLITAGSNYGYTF.